The present T cell receptor beta chain was sequenced within a study of T cells in localized non-small cell lung cancer. As concerns this clone: Its antigen remains unknown.

Overall study results and limits: Heterogeneity within the tumor remains possible, as just one region underwent sequencing. The appearance of a median around 57 of the top 100 tumor clones was seen in adjacent lung.

Trimming cost V 0 bases and J 8 bases, with 15 bases left between them. The CDR3 has 15 amino acids. The V gene's germline CDR1 is SGDLS and CDR2 YYNGEE. TCRdb keeps only in-frame clones here, not all; method: immunoSEQ multiplex PCR. The top ten hold around 4% of the sample, which has more than 30,000 clones, roughly 86% seen once. The sample was peripheral blood mononuclear cells, taken before any cancer treatment. This rearrangement joins TRBV9 to TRBJ2-1; D gene ambiguous. The receptor's source is a woman aged 35-75 years with stage III lung adenocarcinoma. This CDR3 reads CASSVGTSQAHEQFF. CDR3 coding DNA: TGTGCCAGCAGCGTAGGGACCAGTCAAGCTCATGAGCAGTTCTTC.